Listed below are T cell receptor beta chains from one sample, sequenced in a study of blood T cell repertoires in COVID-19. Profiling relied on immunoSEQ multiplex PCR, and the TCRdb table lists in-frame clones only, not all of them. The sample yields about 240,000 clones, around four fifths seen once. Sequenced input: peripheral blood. The origin of the receptors is a woman between 55 and 75 years old with active or convalescent COVID-19. The CDR3 runs from the conserved cysteine through the conserved F or W. D genes are given only for firm matches. Size values are once, few and many counts, or a class for expanded clones, and some rows have none.

cdr3_length	v_call	d_call	clone_size	j_call	cdr3_aa	cdr3_nt
19	TRBV2	TRBD2	NA	TRBJ2-3	CASSVGLAGVTTSTDTQYF	TGTGCCAGCAGTGTCGGACTAGCGGGGGTTACCACTAGCACAGATACGCAGTATTTT
15	TRBV10-3	NA	NA	TRBJ1-2	CAISESGGESYGYTF	TGTGCCATCAGTGAGTCGGGGGGAGAGAGCTATGGCTACACCTTC
15	TRBV6-1	NA	many	TRBJ1-6	CASSETGPANSPLHF	TGTGCCAGCAGTGAAACAGGACCCGCGAATTCACCCCTCCACTTT
11	TRBV29-1	NA	NA	TRBJ1-2	CSVDRDYGYTF	TGCAGCGTTGACAGGGACTATGGCTACACCTTC
14	TRBV9	NA	NA	TRBJ1-1	CASSVAIGNTEAFF	TGTGCCAGCAGCGTAGCTATCGGGAACACTGAAGCTTTCTTT
15	TRBV19	TRBD1	NA	TRBJ2-2	CASQMTGSNTGELFF	TGTGCCAGCCAGATGACAGGGTCGAACACCGGGGAGCTGTTTTTT
15	TRBV7-8	NA	NA	TRBJ2-2	CASSSQIRGTGELFF	TGTGCCAGCAGCTCTCAAATCAGGGGTACCGGGGAGCTGTTTTTT
15	TRBV7-2	TRBD1	few	TRBJ2-5	CASSPDRGYQETQYF	TGTGCCAGCAGCCCCGACAGGGGTTACCAAGAGACCCAGTACTTC
14	TRBV5-1	TRBD2	NA	TRBJ2-1	CASSWRGGGNEQFF	TGCGCCAGCAGCTGGAGGGGCGGGGGGAATGAGCAGTTCTTC
14	TRBV11-2	NA	NA	TRBJ2-7	CASSSGLPRGEQYF	TGTGCCAGCAGCTCCGGACTCCCTCGCGGGGAGCAGTACTTC
13	TRBV3-1/TRBV3-2	NA	NA	TRBJ2-2	CASSQQVAGELFF	TGTGCCAGCAGCCAACAGGTGGCCGGGGAGCTGTTTTTT
16	TRBV28	NA	NA	TRBJ2-5	CASSFGAGGPQETQYF	TGTGCCAGCAGTTTTGGGGCAGGGGGGCCCCAAGAGACCCAGTACTTC
14	TRBV3-1/TRBV3-2	TRBD1	NA	TRBJ2-5	CASSQAGTEETQYF	TGTGCCAGCAGCCAAGCCGGGACAGAAGAGACCCAGTACTTC
17	TRBV2	NA	NA	TRBJ1-5	CASSERGTPFSNQPQHF	TGTGCCAGCAGTGAACGTGGGACACCTTTTAGCAATCAGCCCCAGCATTTT
15	TRBV19	TRBD1	once	TRBJ1-2	CASSVTGGAGSGYTF	TGTGCCAGTAGCGTAACAGGGGGCGCAGGATCTGGCTACACCTTC
17	TRBV5-1	NA	NA	TRBJ2-1	CASSLGRGPRGSNEQFF	TGCGCCAGCAGCTTGGGCAGGGGCCCCCGGGGATCAAATGAGCAGTTCTTC
15	TRBV18	TRBD1	NA	TRBJ1-5	CASSPGQGDNQPQHF	TGTGCCAGCTCACCCGGACAGGGGGACAATCAGCCCCAGCATTTT
16	TRBV19	NA	NA	TRBJ1-3	CASRQSRRQAGNTIYF	TGTGCCAGTAGACAGTCACGCCGACAGGCTGGAAACACCATATATTTT
14	TRBV20-1	TRBD2	NA	TRBJ2-3	CSASALAGGDTQYF	TGCAGTGCTAGTGCCCTAGCGGGGGGGGATACGCAGTATTTT
16	TRBV28	NA	once	TRBJ2-6	CASSPLGSSGANVLTF	TGTGCCAGCAGTCCCCTGGGGAGCTCTGGGGCCAACGTCCTGACTTTC
15	TRBV7-8	NA	few	TRBJ2-1	CASSQGTSSYNEQFF	TGTGCCAGCAGCCAGGGGACAAGCTCCTACAATGAGCAGTTCTTC
15	TRBV27	TRBD1	NA	TRBJ1-4	CASRAGQGGNEKLFF	TGTGCCAGCAGAGCTGGACAGGGGGGAAATGAAAAACTGTTTTTT
15	TRBV7-2	NA	NA	TRBJ1-4	CASSLPGGRGEKLFF	TGTGCCAGCAGCTTACCCGGGGGTCGTGGCGAAAAACTGTTTTTT
16	TRBV10-2	TRBD1	NA	TRBJ2-2	CASSEGTGGAPGELFF	TGCGCCAGCAGTGAGGGGACAGGGGGCGCCCCCGGGGAGCTGTTTTTT
16	TRBV28	NA	NA	TRBJ2-5	CASSSQRTVPEETQYF	TGTGCCAGCAGTTCCCAGAGGACAGTGCCAGAAGAGACCCAGTACTTC
17	TRBV5-1	NA	NA	TRBJ1-1	CASSLERMTDMNTEAFF	TGCGCCAGCAGCTTAGAACGGATGACAGACATGAACACTGAAGCTTTCTTT
13	TRBV10-3	NA	NA	TRBJ1-2	CAITGGVEYGYTF	TGTGCCATCACTGGGGGCGTCGAATATGGCTACACCTTC
13	TRBV28	TRBD2	once	TRBJ2-3	CASREAGTDTQYF	TGTGCCAGCAGGGAAGCGGGGACAGATACGCAGTATTTT
15	TRBV27	NA	NA	TRBJ2-1	CASSYFPGSYNEQFF	TGTGCCAGCAGTTATTTCCCGGGTTCCTACAATGAGCAGTTCTTC
14	TRBV7-3	TRBD2	NA	TRBJ2-2	CASSLTTSPGELFF	TGTGCCAGCAGCTTAACGACTAGCCCCGGGGAGCTGTTTTTT
15	TRBV4-1	TRBD2	NA	TRBJ2-7	CASSQVLAVRYEQYF	TGCGCCAGCAGCCAAGTACTAGCGGTTCGCTACGAGCAGTACTTC
14	TRBV24-1	TRBD1	NA	TRBJ2-1	CATSPGQGPNEQFF	TGTGCCACCAGTCCGGGACAGGGCCCGAATGAGCAGTTCTTC
12	TRBV30	TRBD1	NA	TRBJ1-1	CAWRGTGLEAFF	TGTGCCTGGAGAGGGACAGGGCTTGAAGCTTTCTTT
14	TRBV7-2	NA	few	TRBJ2-3	CASRWTESTDTQYF	TGTGCCAGCAGATGGACAGAAAGCACAGATACGCAGTATTTT
12	TRBV30	NA	NA	TRBJ1-1	CAWTGLGTEAFF	TGTGCCTGGACAGGGCTGGGGACTGAAGCTTTCTTT
16	TRBV15	TRBD1	NA	TRBJ1-4	CATSRDTGGSREKLFF	TGTGCCACCAGCAGAGACACAGGGGGCTCTAGGGAAAAACTGTTTTTT
16	TRBV5-1	TRBD1	NA	TRBJ1-4	CASSPGQGALNEKLFF	TGCGCCAGCAGCCCAGGACAGGGGGCCCTTAATGAAAAACTGTTTTTT
11	TRBV6-4	NA	NA	TRBJ1-1	CARGGRTEAFF	TGTGCCAGGGGGGGGAGAACTGAAGCTTTCTTT
16	TRBV7-2	TRBD2	once	TRBJ2-1	CASSPALAGGWNEQFF	TGTGCCAGCTCCCCCGCCCTAGCGGGAGGATGGAATGAGCAGTTCTTC
17	TRBV4-2	TRBD1	NA	TRBJ2-2	CASSQDLNRGDTGELFF	TGTGCCAGCAGCCAAGATCTAAACAGGGGAGACACCGGGGAGCTGTTTTTT
17	TRBV7-8	TRBD2	few	TRBJ2-1	CASSSGTSGIRFDEQFF	TGTGCCAGCAGCTCCGGGACTAGCGGGATCCGGTTCGATGAGCAGTTCTTC
16	TRBV11-2	TRBD2	NA	TRBJ2-3	CASSRGLAGITDTQYF	TGTGCCAGCAGCCGGGGACTAGCGGGGATCACAGATACGCAGTATTTT
14	TRBV29-1	NA	NA	TRBJ1-6	CSVSGGFDNSPLHF	TGCAGCGTTAGCGGGGGCTTCGATAATTCACCCCTCCACTTT
17	TRBV24-1	TRBD2	NA	TRBJ2-3	CATSEIGLAGLTDTQYF	TGTGCCACCAGTGAGATTGGACTAGCGGGACTCACAGATACGCAGTATTTT
14	TRBV19	TRBD1	NA	TRBJ2-3	CASSPGQFTDTQYF	TGTGCCAGTAGTCCGGGACAGTTCACAGATACGCAGTATTTT
18	TRBV28	NA	NA	TRBJ1-5	CASSRFGPDGYSNQPQHF	TGTGCCAGCAGTCGATTCGGCCCCGACGGGTATAGCAATCAGCCCCAGCATTTT
16	TRBV5-5	NA	NA	TRBJ2-1	CASSSGLNLNYNEQFF	TGTGCCAGCAGCTCGGGACTTAACCTCAATTACAATGAGCAGTTCTTC
15	TRBV7-2	NA	NA	TRBJ1-1	CASSPTRGFNTEAFF	TGTGCCAGCAGCCCCACTCGGGGTTTCAACACTGAAGCTTTCTTT
15	TRBV7-8	TRBD1	NA	TRBJ1-2	CASSLGTGLNYGYTF	TGTGCCAGCAGCTTGGGGACAGGCCTCAACTATGGCTACACCTTC
14	TRBV5-6	NA	NA	TRBJ2-7	CASSLTGTTYEQYF	TGTGCCAGCAGCCTGACGGGAACAACCTACGAGCAGTACTTC
14	TRBV6-5	TRBD1	NA	TRBJ1-6	CASGYDRAYSPLHF	TGTGCCAGCGGATATGACAGGGCCTACTCACCCCTCCACTTT
15	TRBV6-5	NA	NA	TRBJ1-4	CASSYSFQRNEKLFF	TGTGCCAGCAGTTACTCGTTCCAGCGTAATGAAAAACTGTTTTTT
14	TRBV18	NA	NA	TRBJ2-5	CASSPVPGEETQYF	TGTGCCAGCTCACCAGTCCCAGGGGAAGAGACCCAGTACTTC
13	TRBV6-5	NA	NA	TRBJ1-1	CASSLWGETEAFF	TGTGCCAGCAGTTTATGGGGGGAGACTGAAGCTTTCTTT